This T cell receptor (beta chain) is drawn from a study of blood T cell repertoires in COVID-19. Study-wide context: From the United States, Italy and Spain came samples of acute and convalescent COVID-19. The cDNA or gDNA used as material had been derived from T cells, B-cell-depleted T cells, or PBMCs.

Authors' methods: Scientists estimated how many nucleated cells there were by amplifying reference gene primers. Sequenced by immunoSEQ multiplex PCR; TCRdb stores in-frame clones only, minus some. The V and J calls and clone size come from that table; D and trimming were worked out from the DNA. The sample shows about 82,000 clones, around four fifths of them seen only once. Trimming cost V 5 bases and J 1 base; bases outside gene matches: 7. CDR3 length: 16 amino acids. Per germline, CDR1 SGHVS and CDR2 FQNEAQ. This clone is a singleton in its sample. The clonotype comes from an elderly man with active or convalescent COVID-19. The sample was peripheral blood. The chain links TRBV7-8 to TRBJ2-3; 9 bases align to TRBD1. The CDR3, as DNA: TGTGCCAGCAGCCCAAGGACAGGGGAGGGCACAGATACGCAGTATTTT. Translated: CASSPRTGEGTDTQYF.